The source of this T cell receptor (beta chain) is a study of cytomegalovirus exposure and HLA in healthy donors. Study-wide results and caveats: One later analysis reportedly identified an Asian-associated ancestry cluster that showed fewer N-insertions than the approximately 600-donor mean.

The J segment lost 1 base and the V segment lost 5 bases, leaving 4 bases of the junction unmatched. Germline V CDR1 and CDR2: MNHEY, SVGAGI. CDR3 length: 14 amino acids. The PCR ran on 60 Vbeta and 13 Jbeta primers. Some clones are missing from TCRdb's copy, which holds only in-frame ones; the method was immunoSEQ multiplex PCR. The sample table includes approximately 120,000 clones. For this clone: Antigen unknown.

This TCR derives from a man aged 25-45 years in good health and CMV-seronegative. Sequencing was performed on PBMCs. The chain recombines TRBV6-5 with TRBJ2-5; TRBD2 agrees at 7 bases. The DNA for the CDR3 is TGTGCCAGCAGTGCGCGGGAGTCCCAAGAGACCCAGTACTTC. It codes for CASSARESQETQYF.